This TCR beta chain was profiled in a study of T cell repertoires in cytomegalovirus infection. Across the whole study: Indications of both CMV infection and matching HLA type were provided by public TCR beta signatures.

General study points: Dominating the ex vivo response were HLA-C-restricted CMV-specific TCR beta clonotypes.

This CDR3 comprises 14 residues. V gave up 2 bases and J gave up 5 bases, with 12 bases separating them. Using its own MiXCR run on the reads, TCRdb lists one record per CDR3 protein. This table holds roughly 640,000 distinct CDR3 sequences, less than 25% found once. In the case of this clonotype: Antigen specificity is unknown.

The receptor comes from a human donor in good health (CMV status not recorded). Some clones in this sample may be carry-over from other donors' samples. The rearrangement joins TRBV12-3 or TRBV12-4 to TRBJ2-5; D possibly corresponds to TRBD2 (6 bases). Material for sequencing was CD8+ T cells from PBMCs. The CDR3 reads CASSLRRGRETQYF. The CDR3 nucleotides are TGTGCCAGCAGTTTACGGAGGGGAAGGGAGACCCAGTACTTC.